This T cell receptor (beta chain) is drawn from a study of CD8+ T cells in alopecia areata. After isolation, RNA underwent reverse transcription to generate cDNA as the sequencing template. The data were produced by immunoSEQ multiplex PCR, yet TCRdb's version contains in-frame clones alone and is incomplete. The table includes under 250,000 clones, approximately 52% detected once. Trimming removed 1 base from V and 8 bases from J; junction bases left unmatched: 9. The CDR3 is 16 residues long. Per germline, CDR1 SGHAT and CDR2 FQNNGV. This clone was observed a handful of times. The V and J genes are TRBV11-2 and TRBJ2-1; 9 bases fit TRBD2. Sequenced material: CD4+ T cells sorted from blood, taken at week 0. The sequence came from a human donor with alopecia areata. The CDR3 DNA is TGTGCCAGCAGCTTAGCAGGCGGGAGGGCCCGCGATGAGCAGTTCTTC. Protein product: CASSLAGGRARDEQFF. Full variable domain (remainder filled in from reference TRBV11-2 and TRBJ2-1): EAGVAQSPRYKIIEKRQSVAFWCNPISGHATLYWYQQILGQGPKLLIQFQNNGVVDDSQLPKDRFSAERLKGVDSTLKIQPAKLEDSAVYLCASSLAGGRARDEQFFGPGTRLTVL.